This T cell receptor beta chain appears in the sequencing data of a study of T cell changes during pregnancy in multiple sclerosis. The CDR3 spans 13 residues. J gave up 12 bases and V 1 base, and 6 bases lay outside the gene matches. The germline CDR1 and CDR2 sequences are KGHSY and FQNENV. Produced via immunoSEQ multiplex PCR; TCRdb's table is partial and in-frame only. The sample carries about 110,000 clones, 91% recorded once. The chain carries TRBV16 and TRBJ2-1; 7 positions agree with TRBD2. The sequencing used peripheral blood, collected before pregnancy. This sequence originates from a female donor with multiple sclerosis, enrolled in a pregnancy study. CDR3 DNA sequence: TGTGCCAGCAGCCAATTCACGGGAGGTGGGCAGTTCTTC. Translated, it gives CASSQFTGGGQFF.